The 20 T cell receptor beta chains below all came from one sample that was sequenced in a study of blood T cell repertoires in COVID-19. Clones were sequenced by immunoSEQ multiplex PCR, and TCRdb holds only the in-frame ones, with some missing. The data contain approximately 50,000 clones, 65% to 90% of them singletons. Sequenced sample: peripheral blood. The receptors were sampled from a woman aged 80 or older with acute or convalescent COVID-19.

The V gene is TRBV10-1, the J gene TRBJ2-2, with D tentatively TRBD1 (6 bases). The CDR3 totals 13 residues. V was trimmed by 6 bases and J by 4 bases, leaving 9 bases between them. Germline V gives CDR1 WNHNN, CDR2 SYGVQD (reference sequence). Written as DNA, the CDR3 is TGCGCCAGCAGAGAAGGGGGCACCGGGGAGCTGTTTTTT. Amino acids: CASREGGTGELFF.

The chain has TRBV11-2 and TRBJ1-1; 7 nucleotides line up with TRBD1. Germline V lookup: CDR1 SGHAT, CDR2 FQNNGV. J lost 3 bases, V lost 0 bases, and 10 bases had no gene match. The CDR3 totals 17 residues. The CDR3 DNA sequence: TGTGCCAGCAGCTTAGAAAGGGGGCAGGGCTGGTACACTGAAGCTTTCTTT. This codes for CASSLERGQGWYTEAFF.

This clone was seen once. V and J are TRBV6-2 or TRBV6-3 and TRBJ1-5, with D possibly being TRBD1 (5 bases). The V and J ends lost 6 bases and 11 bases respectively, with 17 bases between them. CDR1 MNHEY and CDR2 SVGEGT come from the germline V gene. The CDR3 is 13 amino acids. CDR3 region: CASSLYGGTAQHF. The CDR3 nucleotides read TGTGCCAGCAGCCTGTACGGGGGAACGGCCCAGCATTTT.

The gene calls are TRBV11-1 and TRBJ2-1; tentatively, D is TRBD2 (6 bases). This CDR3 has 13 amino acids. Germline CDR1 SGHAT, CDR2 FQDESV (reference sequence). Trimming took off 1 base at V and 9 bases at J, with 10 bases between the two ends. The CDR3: CASSLVGGFEQFF. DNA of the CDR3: TGTGCCAGCAGCTTAGTTGGAGGGTTTGAGCAGTTCTTC.

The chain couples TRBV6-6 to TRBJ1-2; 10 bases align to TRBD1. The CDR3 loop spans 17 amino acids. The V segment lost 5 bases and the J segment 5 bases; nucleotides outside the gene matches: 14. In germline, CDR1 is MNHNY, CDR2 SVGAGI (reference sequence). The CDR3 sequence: CASSPTMGTGELYGYTF. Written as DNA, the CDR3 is TGTGCCAGCAGTCCTACCATGGGGACAGGGGAATTATATGGCTACACCTTC.

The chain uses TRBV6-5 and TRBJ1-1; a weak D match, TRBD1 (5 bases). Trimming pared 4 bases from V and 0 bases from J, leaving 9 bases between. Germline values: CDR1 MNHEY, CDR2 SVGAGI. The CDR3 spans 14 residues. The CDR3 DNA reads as TGTGCCAGCAGTTCAGGGCCTATGAACACTGAAGCTTTCTTT. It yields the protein CASSSGPMNTEAFF.

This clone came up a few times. The CDR3 loop reads CASSIRLGTGNTIYF. The CDR3 nucleotides read TGTGCCAGTAGTATCCGGCTAGGTACTGGAAACACCATATATTTT. The chain joins TRBV19 to TRBJ1-3; no definite D call. With 3 bases removed from V and 2 bases from J, the gap between germline ends came to 11 bases. CDR1 is LNHDA and CDR2 is SQIVND in the germline V gene (reference sequence). The CDR3 totals 15 residues.

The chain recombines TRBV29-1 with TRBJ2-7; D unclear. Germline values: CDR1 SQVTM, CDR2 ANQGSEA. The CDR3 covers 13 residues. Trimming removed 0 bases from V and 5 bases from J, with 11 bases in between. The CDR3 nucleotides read TGCAGCGTTGAAGATTCCAACAGAGACGAGCAGTACTTC. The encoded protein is CSVEDSNRDEQYF.

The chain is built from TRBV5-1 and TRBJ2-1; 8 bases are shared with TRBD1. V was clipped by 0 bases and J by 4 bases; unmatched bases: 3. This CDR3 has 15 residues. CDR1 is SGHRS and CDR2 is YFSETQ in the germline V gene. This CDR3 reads CASSLGGTGYNEQFF. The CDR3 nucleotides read TGCGCCAGCAGCTTGGGGGGGACAGGATACAATGAGCAGTTCTTC.

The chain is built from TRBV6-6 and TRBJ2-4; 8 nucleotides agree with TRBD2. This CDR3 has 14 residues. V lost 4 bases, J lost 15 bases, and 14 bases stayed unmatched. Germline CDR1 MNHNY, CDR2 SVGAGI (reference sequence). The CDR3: CASSLSGGPGPWYF. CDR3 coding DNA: TGTGCCAGCAGTTTATCGGGGGGGCCTGGTCCGTGGTACTTC.

The CDR3 loop is CASSFGSGANVLTF. The CDR3 bases are TGCGCCAGCAGCTTTGGCTCCGGGGCCAACGTCCTGACTTTC. The J gene is TRBJ2-6, the V gene TRBV5-1; unclear D gene. Trimming removed 2 bases at V and 4 bases at J, with 7 bases between. CDR3 length equals 14 residues. CDR1 and CDR2 (germline): SGHRS, YFSETQ. The full variable domain, with the rest looked up from reference TRBV5-1 and TRBJ2-6, is KAGVTQTPRYLIKTRGQQVTLSCSPISGHRSVSWYQQTPGQGLQFLFEYFSETQRNKGNFPGRFSGRQFSNSRSEMNVSTLELGDSALYLCASSFGSGANVLTFGAGSRLTVL.

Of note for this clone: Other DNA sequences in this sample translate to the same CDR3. The CDR3 reads CASSLEGGRNTEAFF. The DNA of the CDR3 is TGCGCCAGCAGCTTGGAGGGGGGGCGGAACACTGAAGCTTTCTTT. The gene calls are TRBV5-1 and TRBJ1-1; D possibly corresponds to TRBD1 (6 bases). Between the trimmed V and J ends, which lost 0 bases and 1 base, there was a span of 10 bases. Germline CDR1 SGHRS, CDR2 YFSETQ. There are 15 residues in the CDR3.

The CDR3 protein is CASGTGEVNTEAFF. The CDR3 coding sequence is TGTGCCAGCGGAACAGGGGAGGTGAACACTGAAGCTTTCTTT. This chain uses TRBV2 with TRBJ1-1; 7 nucleotides match TRBD1. The J segment lost 0 bases and the V segment lost 8 bases, leaving 6 bases of the junction unmatched. Germline V gene data show CDR1 as SNHLY and CDR2 as FYNNEI. This CDR3 spans 14 amino acids. Supplemented by reference TRBV2 and TRBJ1-1, the full variable domain reads EPEVTQTPSHQVTQMGQEVILRCVPISNHLYFYWYRQILGQKVEFLVSFYNNEISEKSEIFDDQFSVERPDGSNFTLKIRSTKLEDSAMYFCASGTGEVNTEAFFGQGTRLTVV.

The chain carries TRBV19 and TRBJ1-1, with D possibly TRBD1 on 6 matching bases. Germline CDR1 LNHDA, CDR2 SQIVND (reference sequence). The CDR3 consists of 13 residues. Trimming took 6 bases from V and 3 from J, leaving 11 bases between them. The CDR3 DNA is TGTGCCAGTAGCTGGCCAGGGGACACTGAAGCTTTCTTT. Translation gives CASSWPGDTEAFF.

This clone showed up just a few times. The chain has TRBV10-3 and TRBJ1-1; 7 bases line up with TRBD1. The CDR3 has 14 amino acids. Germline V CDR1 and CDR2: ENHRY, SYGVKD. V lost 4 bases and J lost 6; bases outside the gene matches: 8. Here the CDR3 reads CAISVLTGAAEAFF. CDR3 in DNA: TGTGCCATCAGTGTTTTAACAGGGGCTGCTGAAGCTTTCTTT.

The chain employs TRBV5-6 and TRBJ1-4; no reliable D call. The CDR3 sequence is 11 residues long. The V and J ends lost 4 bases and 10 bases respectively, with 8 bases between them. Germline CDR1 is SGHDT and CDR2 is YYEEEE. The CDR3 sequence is CASSRRGKLFF. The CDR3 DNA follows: TGTGCCAGCAGCCGCCGGGGAAAACTGTTTTTT.

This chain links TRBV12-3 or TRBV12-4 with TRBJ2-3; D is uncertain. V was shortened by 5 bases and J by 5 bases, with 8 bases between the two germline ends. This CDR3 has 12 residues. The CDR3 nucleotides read TGTGCCAGCAGTCCATCCCAAGATACGCAGTATTTT. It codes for CASSPSQDTQYF.

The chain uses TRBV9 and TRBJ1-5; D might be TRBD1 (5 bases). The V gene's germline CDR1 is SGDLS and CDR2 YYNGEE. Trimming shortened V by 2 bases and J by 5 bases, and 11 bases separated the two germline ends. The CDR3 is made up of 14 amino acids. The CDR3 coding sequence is TGTGCCAGCAGCGTTTCAGGGAACGATCAGCCCCAGCATTTT. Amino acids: CASSVSGNDQPQHF.

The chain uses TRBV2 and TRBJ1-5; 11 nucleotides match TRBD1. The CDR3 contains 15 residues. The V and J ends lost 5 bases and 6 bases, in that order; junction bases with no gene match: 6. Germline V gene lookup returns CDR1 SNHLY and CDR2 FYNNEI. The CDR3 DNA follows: TGTGCCAGCAGTCGGACAGGGGGCGCCTCTCAGCCCCAGCATTTT. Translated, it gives CASSRTGGASQPQHF.

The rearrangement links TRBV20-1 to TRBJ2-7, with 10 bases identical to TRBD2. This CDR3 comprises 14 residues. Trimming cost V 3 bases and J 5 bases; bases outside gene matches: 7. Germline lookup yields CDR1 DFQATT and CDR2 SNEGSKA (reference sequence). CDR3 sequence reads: CSASAGTSEHEQYF. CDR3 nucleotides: TGCAGTGCTAGTGCCGGGACTAGCGAACACGAGCAGTACTTC.